This T cell receptor beta chain was recovered during a study of T cell changes during pregnancy in multiple sclerosis. Repertoires were generated with immunoSEQ multiplex PCR, while TCRdb's copy carries only in-frame clones and drops some. This sample has over 10,000 clones, with about 88% found just once. Looked up from germline, CDR1 is WSHSY and CDR2 is SAAADI. The length of the CDR3 is 13 residues. Trimming removed 5 bases at V and 5 bases at J, with 10 bases between. This rearrangement joins TRBV10-2 to TRBJ1-5; the D is unclear. The starting material was CD8+ T cells from peripheral blood mononuclear cells, obtained in the first trimester of pregnancy. This sequence was found in a female donor with multiple sclerosis, enrolled in a pregnancy study. CDR3 sequence reads: CASSNSRYQPQHF. The CDR3 DNA is TGCGCCAGCAGTAACAGTCGGTATCAGCCCCAGCATTTT.